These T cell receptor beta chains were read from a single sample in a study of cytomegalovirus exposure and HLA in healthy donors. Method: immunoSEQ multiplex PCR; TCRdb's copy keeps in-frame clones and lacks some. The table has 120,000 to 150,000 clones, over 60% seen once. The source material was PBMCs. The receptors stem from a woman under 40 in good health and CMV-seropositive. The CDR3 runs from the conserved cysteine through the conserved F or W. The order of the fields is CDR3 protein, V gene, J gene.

cdr3_aa: CSVLAGGLGNEQFF
v_call: TRBV29-1
j_call: TRBJ2-1

cdr3_aa: CSALRPGWTGELFF
v_call: TRBV29-1
j_call: TRBJ2-2

cdr3_aa: CASSWAGTEPTEAFF
v_call: TRBV5-5
j_call: TRBJ1-1

cdr3_aa: CASSYSSVNTEAFF
v_call: TRBV6-6
j_call: TRBJ1-1

cdr3_aa: CASSLRGSTDTQYF
v_call: TRBV5-1
j_call: TRBJ2-3

cdr3_aa: CASSQGLGTGGAKLFF
v_call: TRBV4-1
j_call: TRBJ1-4

cdr3_aa: CSATGGGNQPQHF
v_call: TRBV29-1
j_call: TRBJ1-5

cdr3_aa: CASSSTRDRAYEQYF
v_call: TRBV6-6
j_call: TRBJ2-7

cdr3_aa: CASSLGDNEQFF
v_call: TRBV5-4
j_call: TRBJ2-1

cdr3_aa: CSVGGRQGAGSEQFF
v_call: TRBV29-1
j_call: TRBJ2-1

cdr3_aa: CASSYAGGGTEAFF
v_call: TRBV6-6
j_call: TRBJ1-1